This T cell receptor (beta chain) comes out of a study of OX40 agonist ivuxolimab in advanced cancers. Study-wide context: The patients' treatment was ivuxolimab, an agonistic anti-OX40 (CD134) antibody.

On cycle 4 day 1 and cycle 7 day 1, as well as at baseline, blood was sampled. Trimming stripped 5 bases from V and 5 bases from J, with 7 bases between. This CDR3 is 12 amino acids long. CDR1 and CDR2 (germline): SGHTA, FQGNSA. The table came from immunoSEQ multiplex PCR; TCRdb's copy has only in-frame clones and leaves some out. Among 23,000 or so clones listed, around 79% were seen once. Regarding the study as a whole: The study observed clonal expansion of CD4+ and CD8+ blood T cells by week 6 at 0.1 to 3.0 mg/kg.

Remarks on this clone: Its antigen is currently unknown.

This chain connects TRBV7-2 to TRBJ1-5; no reliable D call. Sequencing used CD4+ or CD8+ T cells sorted from blood, obtained in a trial of the OX40 agonist ivuxolimab. This clonotype was sampled from an adult with an advanced solid tumor such as melanoma, head and neck, liver or kidney cancer. The CDR3 nucleotides are TGTGCCAGCAGCACTGAACATCAGCCCCAGCATTTT. Translated, it gives CASSTEHQPQHF.